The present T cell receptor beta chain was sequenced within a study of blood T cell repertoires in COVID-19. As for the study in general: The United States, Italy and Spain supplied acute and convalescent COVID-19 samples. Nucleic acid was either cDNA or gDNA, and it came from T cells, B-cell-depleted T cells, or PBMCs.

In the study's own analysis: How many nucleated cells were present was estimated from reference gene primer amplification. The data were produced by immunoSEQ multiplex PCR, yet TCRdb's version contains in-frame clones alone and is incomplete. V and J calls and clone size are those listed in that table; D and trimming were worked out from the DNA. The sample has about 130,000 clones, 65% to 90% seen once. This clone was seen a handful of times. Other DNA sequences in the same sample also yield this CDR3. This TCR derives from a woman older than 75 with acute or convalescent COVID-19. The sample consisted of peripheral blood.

The CDR3 coding sequence is TGCGCCAGCAGCCAAGTTCTCGGACAGACCTACGAGCAGTACTTC. This gives the protein CASSQVLGQTYEQYF. V usage is TRBV4-1 and J usage is TRBJ2-7; tentatively, D is TRBD1 (6 bases). This CDR3 comprises 15 residues. V lost 1 base to trimming and J lost 2 bases, with 12 bases between them. Germline V gene sequence: CDR1 MGHRA, CDR2 YSYEKL.